Presented here are 9 T cell receptor beta chains from one specimen sequenced in a study of Graves' ophthalmopathy and Graves' hyperthyroidism. From RNA, the CDR3 regions of TCR beta chains were amplified and sequenced. HTBI-primed RT-PCR formed the first round, and a multiplex PCR formed the second. From the multiplex PCR reads, TCRdb called clonotypes with MiXCR, one entry per CDR3 protein. The sample holds 1 million to 1.3 million distinct CDR3 sequences, about two fifths seen once. The sample taken for sequencing was peripheral blood or thyroid tissue (not recorded which). The origin of the receptors is an adult man with Graves' hyperthyroidism.

V and J are TRBV7-2 and TRBJ1-2; 8 positions match TRBD1. The CDR3 is 14 amino acids. Trimming removed 3 bases from V and 2 bases from J; junction bases left unmatched: 2. The germline V gene has CDR1 SGHTA and CDR2 FQGNSA. CDR3 region: CASSLDRENYGYTF. CDR3 DNA sequence: TGTGCCAGCAGCTTGGACAGGGAGAACTATGGCTACACCTTC.

V is TRBV19 and J is TRBJ1-5; D gene uncertain. From germline, CDR1 is LNHDA and CDR2 SQIVND (reference sequence). The V end was cut by 11 bases, the J end by 0 bases, with 17 bases between. The CDR3 is made up of 15 amino acids. The CDR3 sequence is CAWSGPAYSNQPQHF. CDR3 coding DNA: TGTGCCTGGAGTGGCCCTGCGTATAGCAATCAGCCCCAGCATTTT.

The chain couples TRBV7-9 to TRBJ2-5; D is possibly TRBD2 (6 bases). Germline CDR1 is SEHNR and CDR2 is FQNEAQ (reference sequence). Trimming removed 5 bases from V and 2 bases from J, with 12 bases in between. This CDR3 has 14 residues. CDR3 sequence (DNA): TGTGCCAGCAGCGGACGGCGGGGACAAGAGACCCAGTACTTC. It is translated as CASSGRRGQETQYF.

This clonotype came up many times. The chain carries TRBV29-1 and TRBJ2-7, with D possibly being TRBD1 (5 bases). V dropped 1 base and J dropped 2 bases, with 9 bases sitting between them. The germline V gene encodes CDR1 SQVTM and CDR2 ANQGSEA. This CDR3 is built from 13 residues. DNA for the CDR3: TGCAGCGTTGAAGGGGCAGGGACCTACGAGCAGTACTTC. Protein: CSVEGAGTYEQYF.

In the case of this clonotype: At one of its ends the junction is not consistent with the germline gene, which may arise from a read error. V and J are TRBV7-8 and TRBJ2-7; 9 nucleotides match TRBD1. Germline V gene sequence: CDR1 SGHVS, CDR2 FQNEAQ. The CDR3 covers 16 residues. The chain's CDR3 is CASSQVSGTGRYEQYF. The CDR3 DNA reads TGCGCCAGCAGCCAAGTATCCGGGACAGGGAGATACGAGCAGTACTTC.

The sample holds a few counts of this clonotype. This chain uses TRBV6-5 with TRBJ2-6; weak D call: TRBD1 (5 bases). Germline V gene sequence: CDR1 MNHEY, CDR2 SVGAGI. V was cut by 5 bases and J by 4 bases, with 18 bases left in between. This CDR3 has 17 residues. CDR3 loop: CASSDDPRGTGANVLTF. The CDR3, as DNA: TGTGCCAGCAGTGATGATCCAAGGGGTACCGGGGCCAACGTCCTGACTTTC.

The gene calls are TRBV20-1 and TRBJ2-1; 9 nucleotides align to TRBD1. The J segment lost 6 bases and the V segment lost 6 bases, leaving 15 bases of the junction unmatched. Germline assignment: CDR1 DFQATT and CDR2 SNEGSKA (reference sequence). The length of the CDR3 is 16 residues. The CDR3 loop reads CSAEIAGTGLFNEQFF. The DNA for the CDR3 is TGCAGTGCCGAAATCGCCGGGACAGGGTTATTCAATGAGCAGTTCTTC.

Comment on this clonotype: A much larger clone lies one base from this, so it may be a read error. The chain is built from TRBV7-8 and TRBJ2-5; possibly TRBD2 for D (6 bases). CDR3 length equals 13 residues. Trimming took off 11 bases at V and 2 bases at J, with 15 bases between the two ends. The germline CDR1 and CDR2 sequences are SGHVS and FQNEAQ. CDR3: CAGMDSGQETQYF. In DNA form, the CDR3 reads TGTGCCGGCATGGATAGCGGACAAGAGACCCAGTACTTC. Full variable domain (outside the CDR3, taken from reference TRBV7-8 and TRBJ2-5): GAGVSQSPRYKVAKRGQDVALRCDPISGHVSLFWYQQALGQGPEFLTYFQNEAQLDKSGLPSDRFFAERPEGSVSTLKIQRTQQEDSAVYLCAGMDSGQETQYFGPGTRLLVL.

This clonotype has a handful of counts. The rearrangement links TRBV25-1 to TRBJ2-5; 7 bases align to TRBD2. The germline V gene encodes CDR1 MGHDK and CDR2 SYGVNS. This CDR3 is built from 14 residues. Trimming removed 3 bases from V and 5 bases from J; junction bases left unmatched: 6. In nucleotides, the CDR3 is TGTGCCAGCAGTGACCGGGAGGCGGGGGAGACCCAGTACTTC. This codes for CASSDREAGETQYF.